These T cell receptor beta chains were read from a single sample in a study of blood T cell repertoires in COVID-19. Sequencing was performed with immunoSEQ multiplex PCR; in TCRdb, only in-frame clones are kept and a portion is missing. The data show fewer than 200,000 clones, about 91% seen once. The sample was peripheral blood. Receptor source: a woman aged 45-65 years with acute or convalescent COVID-19. The CDR3 runs from the conserved cysteine through the conserved F or W. A D gene is named only where the DNA matches it firmly. The listing skips clone size in some rows; elsewhere it reads once, few, many or a size class.

v_call	d_call	j_call	clone_size	cdr3_aa	cdr3_nt
TRBV5-1	.	TRBJ1-5	.	CASSLGGVNQPQHF	TGCGCCAGCAGCTTGGGCGGAGTCAATCAGCCCCAGCATTTT
TRBV6-2/TRBV6-3	TRBD1	TRBJ1-2	few	CASRYHTGAYGYTF	TGTGCCAGCAGGTACCATACAGGGGCCTATGGCTACACCTTC
TRBV18	TRBD2	TRBJ2-7	.	CASSPLRGTSGSFEQYF	TGTGCCAGCTCACCGCTCAGAGGGACTAGCGGTTCCTTCGAGCAGTACTTC
TRBV11-2	.	TRBJ1-1	once	CASSLGAGDTEAFF	TGTGCCAGCAGCTTGGGGGCCGGGGACACTGAAGCTTTCTTT
TRBV19	.	TRBJ1-5	few	CASTPLDTGQPQHF	TGTGCCAGTACTCCCTTGGACACAGGGCAGCCCCAGCATTTT
TRBV2	.	TRBJ1-6	.	CASTNEGGMPSPLHF	TGTGCCAGCACCAACGAGGGGGGGATGCCTTCACCCCTCCACTTT
TRBV18	TRBD1	TRBJ1-5	few	CASSPQSTGEPQHF	TGTGCCAGCTCACCACAATCAACAGGGGAACCCCAGCATTTT
TRBV21-1	.	TRBJ1-1	.	CASSKTHLQNTEAFF	TGTGCCAGCAGCAAAACTCACCTCCAGAACACTGAAGCTTTCTTT
TRBV6-4	TRBD2	TRBJ2-5	once	CASRALAEETQYF	TGTGCCAGCAGGGCACTAGCGGAAGAGACCCAGTACTTC
TRBV27	TRBD1	TRBJ1-2	.	CASSPMDRGLNYGYTF	TGTGCCAGCAGTCCCATGGACAGGGGGTTGAACTATGGCTACACCTTC
TRBV25-1	.	TRBJ1-2	.	CASSDGGPAYGYTF	TGTGCCAGCAGTGACGGGGGACCGGCCTATGGCTACACCTTC
TRBV10-3	TRBD1	TRBJ2-2	.	CASYWDRNTGELFF	TGTGCCAGTTACTGGGACAGGAACACCGGGGAGCTGTTTTTT
TRBV14	TRBD1	TRBJ1-2	.	CASSQERGLQYTF	TGTGCCAGCAGCCAAGAGAGGGGGCTACAGTACACCTTC
TRBV7-2	.	TRBJ2-1	.	CASSLIGTGGDEQFF	TGTGCCAGCAGCTTAATAGGTACGGGGGGCGATGAGCAGTTCTTC
TRBV5-4	.	TRBJ1-1	.	CASSLKGASTEAFF	TGTGCCAGCAGCTTGAAAGGGGCGAGTACTGAAGCTTTCTTT
TRBV7-2	TRBD2	TRBJ2-1	.	CASSLLPGTSGRGNEQFF	TGTGCCAGCAGCTTACTACCCGGGACTAGCGGGCGTGGGAATGAGCAGTTCTTC
TRBV11-3	TRBD1	TRBJ1-3	.	CASSTSTGKENTIYF	TGTGCCAGCAGCACCTCGACAGGGAAGGAAAACACCATATATTTT
TRBV6-6	.	TRBJ2-1	.	CASSLTSKGQPQFF	TGTGCCAGCAGTTTAACCTCCAAAGGACAGCCTCAGTTCTTC
TRBV18	TRBD1	TRBJ1-2	.	CASSPWDRVVHGYTF	TGTGCCAGCTCACCATGGGACAGGGTGGTGCATGGCTACACCTTC
TRBV5-5	.	TRBJ2-7	.	CASSPQASYEQYF	TGTGCCAGCAGCCCACAGGCCTCCTACGAGCAGTACTTC
TRBV5-4	TRBD1	TRBJ1-2	.	CASSYAGQTYYGYTF	TGTGCCAGCAGCTACGCGGGACAGACTTACTATGGCTACACCTTC
TRBV10-3	.	TRBJ2-2	.	CAITRLNTGELFF	TGTGCCATCACCAGACTGAACACCGGGGAGCTGTTTTTT
TRBV3-1/TRBV3-2	TRBD1	TRBJ2-7	.	CASSQGWTGPYEQYF	TGTGCCAGCAGCCAAGGTTGGACAGGACCCTACGAGCAGTACTTC
TRBV6-2/TRBV6-3	.	TRBJ2-7	.	CASSYRELYEQYF	TGTGCCAGCAGTTACAGGGAGCTATACGAGCAGTACTTC
TRBV4-1	.	TRBJ1-1	.	CASSQDQAPGEAFF	TGCGCCAGCAGCCAAGACCAGGCACCGGGGGAAGCTTTCTTT
TRBV15	TRBD1	TRBJ2-7	.	CATSRVEGTGDLYEQYF	TGTGCCACCAGCAGAGTTGAGGGGACAGGGGACCTATACGAGCAGTACTTC
TRBV3-1/TRBV3-2	TRBD1	TRBJ2-1	.	CASSQARLTDRGFYNEQFF	TGTGCCAGCAGCCAAGCAAGACTGACTGACAGGGGGTTCTACAATGAGCAGTTCTTC
TRBV7-9	.	TRBJ1-1	.	CASSAPSLPGGSTEAFF	TGTGCCAGCAGCGCCCCTTCCCTTCCGGGGGGAAGCACTGAAGCTTTCTTT
TRBV5-6	.	TRBJ2-1	.	CASSLRAGVDYNEQFF	TGTGCCAGCAGCTTAAGGGCAGGGGTGGACTACAATGAGCAGTTCTTC
TRBV18	.	TRBJ1-1	.	CATKEGQNTEAFF	TGTGCCACCAAAGAGGGACAGAACACTGAAGCTTTCTTT
TRBV6-5	TRBD1	TRBJ1-2	.	CASSYSRWDSGYTF	TGTGCCAGCAGTTACTCGAGGTGGGACAGTGGCTACACCTTC
TRBV19	TRBD1	TRBJ2-7	.	CASRRRGQGALEQYF	TGTGCCAGTAGAAGAAGGGGCCAGGGGGCTCTCGAGCAGTACTTC
TRBV28	TRBD1	TRBJ2-2	few	CASSPQGANGELFF	TGTGCCAGCAGCCCCCAGGGGGCGAACGGGGAGCTGTTTTTT
TRBV19	TRBD1	TRBJ1-5	few	CASRDRDNQPQHF	TGTGCCAGTAGGGACAGGGACAATCAGCCCCAGCATTTT
TRBV6-5	.	TRBJ1-2	.	CASSWPGLDYGYTF	TGTGCCAGCAGTTGGCCAGGGTTGGACTATGGCTACACCTTC
TRBV7-9	.	TRBJ2-1	.	CASSPSRVSYNEQFF	TGTGCCAGCAGCCCGAGCCGGGTATCCTACAATGAGCAGTTCTTC
TRBV16	.	TRBJ1-1	once	CASSQLGQGNTEAFF	TGTGCCAGCAGCCAATTGGGTCAGGGAAACACTGAAGCTTTCTTT
TRBV27	TRBD1	TRBJ2-3	.	CASSSTGTGSTDTQYF	TGTGCCAGCAGTTCGACCGGGACAGGGAGCACAGATACGCAGTATTTT